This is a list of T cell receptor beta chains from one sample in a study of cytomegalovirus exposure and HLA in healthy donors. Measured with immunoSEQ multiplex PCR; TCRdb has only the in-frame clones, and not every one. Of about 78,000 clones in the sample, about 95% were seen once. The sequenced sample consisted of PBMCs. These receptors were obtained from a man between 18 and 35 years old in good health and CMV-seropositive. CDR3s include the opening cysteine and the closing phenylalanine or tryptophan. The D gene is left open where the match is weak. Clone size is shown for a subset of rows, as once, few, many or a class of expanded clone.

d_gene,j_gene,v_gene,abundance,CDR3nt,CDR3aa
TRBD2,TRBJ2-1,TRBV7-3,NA,TGTGCCAGCAGCTTCTCCGCGGGAGGGCCCCAAGAGCAGTTCTTC,CASSFSAGGPQEQFF
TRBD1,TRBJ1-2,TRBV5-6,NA,TGTGCCAGCAGCCCCCTGGACAGGGCCGGTGGCTACACCTTC,CASSPLDRAGGYTF
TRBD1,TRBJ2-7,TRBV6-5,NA,TGTGCCAGCAGAGCTACAGGGGGATTCTACGAGCAGTACTTC,CASRATGGFYEQYF
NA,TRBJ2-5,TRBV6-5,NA,TGTGCCAGCAGTGGGACTCCCAAGTCTCAAGAGACCCAGTACTTC,CASSGTPKSQETQYF
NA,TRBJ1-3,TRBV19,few,TGTGCCAGTAGTGGGGACATGAGGGCTTCGGGAAACACCATATATTTT,CASSGDMRASGNTIYF
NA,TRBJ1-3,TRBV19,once,TGTGCCAGTAGTACCCTCGGACAAGCAGGAAACACCATATATTTT,CASSTLGQAGNTIYF
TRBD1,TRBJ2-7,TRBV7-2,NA,TGTGCCAGCAGCCTTGGACAGGGGGCCTACGAGCAGTACTTC,CASSLGQGAYEQYF
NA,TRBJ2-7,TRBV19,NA,TGTGCCAGTAGTATAGCCCTCTCCTACGAGCAGTACTTC,CASSIALSYEQYF
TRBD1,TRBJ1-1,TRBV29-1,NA,TGCAGCGTGACGGGACAGGTACGCACTGAAGCTTTCTTT,CSVTGQVRTEAFF
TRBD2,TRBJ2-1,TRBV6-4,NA,TGTGCCAGCAGCGGGACTAGCGGTCATTACAATGAGCAGTTCTTC,CASSGTSGHYNEQFF
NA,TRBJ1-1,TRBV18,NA,TGTGCCAGCTCACCGGGGGGGCTGGGCACTGAAGCTTTCTTT,CASSPGGLGTEAFF
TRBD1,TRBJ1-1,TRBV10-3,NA,TGTGCCACGGGGGTAGGGGGCGAAGCTTTCTTT,CATGVGGEAFF
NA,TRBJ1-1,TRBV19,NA,TGTGCCAGTACCACTAAACAGGGACGGGGGAACACTGAAGCTTTCTTT,CASTTKQGRGNTEAFF
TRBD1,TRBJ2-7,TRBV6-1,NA,TGTGCCAGCAGTGTCGACAGGGGGGTCTCCTACGAGCAGTACTTC,CASSVDRGVSYEQYF
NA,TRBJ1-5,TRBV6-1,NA,TGTGCCAGCGCTACAGGTACAGAACCTAATCAGCCCCAGCATTTT,CASATGTEPNQPQHF
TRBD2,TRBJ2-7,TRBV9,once,TGTGCCAGCAGCGTAGGTCTTGGACTAGCGGGCTACGAGCAGTACTTC,CASSVGLGLAGYEQYF
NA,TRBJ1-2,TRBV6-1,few,TGTGCCAGCAGTGAATACGGTCGAAACTATGGCTACACCTTC,CASSEYGRNYGYTF
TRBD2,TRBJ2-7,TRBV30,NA,TGTGCCTGGAGTGGACTAGCGAAATACGAGCAGTACTTC,CAWSGLAKYEQYF
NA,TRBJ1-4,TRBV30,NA,TGTGCCTGGAGTCATTTGGGGGGGGAAAAACTGTTTTTT,CAWSHLGGEKLFF
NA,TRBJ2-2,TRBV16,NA,TGTGCCAGCAGCCAATCGCAGCGATCATTGGTTACCGGGGAGCTGTTTTTT,CASSQSQRSLVTGELFF
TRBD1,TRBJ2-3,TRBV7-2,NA,TGTGCCAGCAGCTTATGGGGTTTGACAGGGAGCACAGATACGCAGTATTTT,CASSLWGLTGSTDTQYF
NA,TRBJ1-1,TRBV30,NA,TGTGCCTGGAGTGGGGGCCTAGGGATGAACACTGAAGCTTTCTTT,CAWSGGLGMNTEAFF
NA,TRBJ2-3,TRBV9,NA,TGTGCCAGCAGCAAGGGGAGGACTAGCACAGATACGCAGTATTTT,CASSKGRTSTDTQYF
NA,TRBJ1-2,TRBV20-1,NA,TGCAGTGCTAGACAGGGCCCAGGCTACACCTTC,CSARQGPGYTF
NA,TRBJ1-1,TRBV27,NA,TGTGCCAGCTCAAAGGGGGGGGTCACTGAAGCTTTCTTT,CASSKGGVTEAFF
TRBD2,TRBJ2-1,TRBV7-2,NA,TGTGCCAGCAGCGAAACCCTCACTAGCGGGACATACAATGAGCAGTTCTTC,CASSETLTSGTYNEQFF
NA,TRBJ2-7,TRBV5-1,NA,TGCGCCAGCAGCATCCTCGCGTCTACTAATAACGAGCAGTACTTC,CASSILASTNNEQYF
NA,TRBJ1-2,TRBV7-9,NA,TGTGCCAGCAGCTTAGGACCGGGGGGCTACACCTTC,CASSLGPGGYTF
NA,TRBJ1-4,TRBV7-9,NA,TGTGCCAGCAGGGAGGCTAATGAAAAACTGTTTTTT,CASREANEKLFF
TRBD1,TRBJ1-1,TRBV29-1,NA,TGCAGCGTTGAGATAGACAGGGCGATCACTGAAGCTTTCTTT,CSVEIDRAITEAFF
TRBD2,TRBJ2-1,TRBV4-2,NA,TGTGCCAGCAGCCAAGTGGGCGGGAGGTCCTACAATGAGCAGTTCTTC,CASSQVGGRSYNEQFF
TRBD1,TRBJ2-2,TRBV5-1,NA,TGCGCCAGCAGCTCACGACAGGGACCCACCGGGGAGCTGTTTTTT,CASSSRQGPTGELFF
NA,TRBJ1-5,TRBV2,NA,TGTGCCAGCAGACGCCGGGAAAGCGGTCAGCCCCAGCATTTT,CASRRRESGQPQHF
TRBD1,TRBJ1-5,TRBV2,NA,TGTGCCAGCTGTGGACAGGGGGGTCAGCCCCAGCATTTT,CASCGQGGQPQHF
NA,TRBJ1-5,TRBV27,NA,TGTGCCAGCAGTTTGTCTACCGGTCAGCCCCAGCATTTT,CASSLSTGQPQHF
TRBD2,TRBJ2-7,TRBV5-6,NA,TGTGCCAGCAGCTTGTATAGCGGGAGGGCCCCCTACGAGCAGTACTTC,CASSLYSGRAPYEQYF
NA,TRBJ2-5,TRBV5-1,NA,TGCGCCAGCAGCTTAACAGGGTTCGGGGAGACCCAGTACTTC,CASSLTGFGETQYF
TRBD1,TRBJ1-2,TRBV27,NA,TGTGCCAGCAGTTTTGGGCAGGGGGGCCCCTATGGCTACACCTTC,CASSFGQGGPYGYTF
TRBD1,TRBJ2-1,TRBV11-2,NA,TGTGCCAGCAGCTTAGGGACAGGCCATGAGCAGTTCTTC,CASSLGTGHEQFF
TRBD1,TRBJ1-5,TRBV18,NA,TGTGCCAGCTCAGAGACAGGGGGCAATCAGCCCCAGCATTTT,CASSETGGNQPQHF
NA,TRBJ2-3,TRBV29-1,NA,TGCAGCGTTGAAGTCACGGGTAGCGCGGGAATGGCAGATACGCAGTATTTT,CSVEVTGSAGMADTQYF
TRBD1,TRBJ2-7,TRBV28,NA,TGTGCCAGCAGTATCCAACAGGGGCCCGATTACGAGCAGTACTTC,CASSIQQGPDYEQYF
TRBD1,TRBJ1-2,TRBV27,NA,TGTGCCAGCAGTTTATACCCGTCCGGGACAGGGGGCGCAAAAGGCTATGGCTACACCTTC,CASSLYPSGTGGAKGYGYTF
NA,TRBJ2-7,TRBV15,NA,TGTGCCACCAGCCCTAGACCCCTCTACGAGCAGTACTTC,CATSPRPLYEQYF
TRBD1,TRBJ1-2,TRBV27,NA,TGTGCCAGCAGCAGGGGGCAGTTCTATGGCTACACCTTC,CASSRGQFYGYTF
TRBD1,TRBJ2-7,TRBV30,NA,TGTGCCTGGAGGCAGGACAGGGGCCACGAGCAGTACTTC,CAWRQDRGHEQYF
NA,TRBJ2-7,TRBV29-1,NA,TGCAGCGTTGAACTTTACAGGGACTACGAGCAGTACTTC,CSVELYRDYEQYF
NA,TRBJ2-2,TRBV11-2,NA,TGTGCCAGCAGCCCCCCGGGAGGGGAGCTGTTTTTT,CASSPPGGELFF
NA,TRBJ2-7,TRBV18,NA,TGTGCCAGCTCTCCAGAGTCTACTGGCGAGCAGTACTTC,CASSPESTGEQYF
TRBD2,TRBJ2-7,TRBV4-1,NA,TGCGCCAGCAGCCAGGACGGGACTAGGGTCGAAGGAGGGTACTTC,CASSQDGTRVEGGYF
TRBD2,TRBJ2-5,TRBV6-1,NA,TGTGCCAGCAGACTAGCGGGAGGTGAGACCCAGTACTTC,CASRLAGGETQYF
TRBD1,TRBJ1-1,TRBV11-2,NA,TGTGCCAGCAGCGACCGACAGGGGAGGTCTGAAGCTTTCTTT,CASSDRQGRSEAFF